This T cell receptor (beta chain) stems from a study of T cells after yellow fever vaccination. General study results and limits: The secondary T-cell response peaked on day 5, not day 15, but was weaker.

The V gene lost 5 bases and the J gene lost 4 bases, with 11 bases spanning the gap. The CDR3 is 14 amino acids. The germline V gene encodes CDR1 KGHSH and CDR2 LQKENI. To note about this clonotype: The target antigen is unknown.

TCRdb redid the calling of the 5' RACE reads with MiXCR, one entry per CDR3 protein. The sample shows 400,000 or so distinct CDR3 sequences, about 6% of them seen only once. The sample consisted of PBMCs, taken 5 days after the yellow fever booster vaccination. The clonotype comes from a young man who received the YFV17D yellow fever vaccine. The chain couples TRBV18 to TRBJ2-2; perhaps TRBD1 as D (5 bases). This CDR3 is CASSNMGLTGELFF. The CDR3 DNA sequence: TGTGCCAGCTCAAATATGGGGCTCACCGGGGAGCTGTTTTTT.